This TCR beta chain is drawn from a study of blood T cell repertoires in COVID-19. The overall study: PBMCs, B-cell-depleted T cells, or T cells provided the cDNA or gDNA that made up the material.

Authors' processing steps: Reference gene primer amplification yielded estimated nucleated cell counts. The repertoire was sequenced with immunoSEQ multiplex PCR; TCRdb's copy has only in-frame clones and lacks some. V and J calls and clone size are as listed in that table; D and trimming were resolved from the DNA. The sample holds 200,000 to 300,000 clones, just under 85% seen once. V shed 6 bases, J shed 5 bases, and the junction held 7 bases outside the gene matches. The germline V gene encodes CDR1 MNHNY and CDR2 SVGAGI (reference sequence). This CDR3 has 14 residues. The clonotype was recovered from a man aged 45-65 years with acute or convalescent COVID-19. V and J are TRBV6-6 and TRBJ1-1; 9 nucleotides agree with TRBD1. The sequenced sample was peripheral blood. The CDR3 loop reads CASRSGTGLTEAFF. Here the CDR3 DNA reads TGTGCCAGCAGGTCCGGGACAGGGTTAACTGAAGCTTTCTTT.